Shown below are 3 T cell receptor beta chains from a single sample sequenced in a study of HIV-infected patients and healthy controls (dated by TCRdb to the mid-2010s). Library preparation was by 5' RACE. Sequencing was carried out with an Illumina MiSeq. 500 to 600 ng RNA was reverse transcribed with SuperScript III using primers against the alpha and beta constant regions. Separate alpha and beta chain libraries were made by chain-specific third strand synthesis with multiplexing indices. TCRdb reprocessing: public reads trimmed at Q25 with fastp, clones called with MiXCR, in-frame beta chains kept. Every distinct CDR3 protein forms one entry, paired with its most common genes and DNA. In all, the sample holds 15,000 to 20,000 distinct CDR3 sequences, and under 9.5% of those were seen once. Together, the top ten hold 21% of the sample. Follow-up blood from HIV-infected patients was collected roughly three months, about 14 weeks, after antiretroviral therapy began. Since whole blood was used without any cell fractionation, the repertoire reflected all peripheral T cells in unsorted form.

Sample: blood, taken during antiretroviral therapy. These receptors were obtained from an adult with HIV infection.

CDR3 amino acids: CASSQETGPNTGELFF. CDR3 bases: TGCGCCAGCAGCCAAGAGACCGGACCGAACACCGGGGAGCTGTTTTTT. The chain is built from TRBV4-1 and TRBJ2-2; D call uncertain. Trimming took off 0 bases at V and 0 bases at J, with 8 bases between the two ends. CDR1 and CDR2 (germline): MGHRA, YSYEKL. This CDR3 region has 16 residues.

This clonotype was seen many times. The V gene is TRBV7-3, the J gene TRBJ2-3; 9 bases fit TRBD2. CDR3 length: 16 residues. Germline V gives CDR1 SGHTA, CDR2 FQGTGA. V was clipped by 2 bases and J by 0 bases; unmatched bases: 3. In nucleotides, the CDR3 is TGTGCCAGCAGCTTAGCTAGCGGGACTAGCACAGATACGCAGTATTTT. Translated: CASSLASGTSTDTQYF.

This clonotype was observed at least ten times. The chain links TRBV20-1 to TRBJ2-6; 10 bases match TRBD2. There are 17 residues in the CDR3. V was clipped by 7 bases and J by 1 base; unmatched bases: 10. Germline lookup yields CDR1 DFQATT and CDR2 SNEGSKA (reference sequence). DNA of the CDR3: TGCAGTGTTTGGGCTAGCGGGAGATCTTCTGGGGCCAACGTCCTGACTTTC. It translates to CSVWASGRSSGANVLTF.